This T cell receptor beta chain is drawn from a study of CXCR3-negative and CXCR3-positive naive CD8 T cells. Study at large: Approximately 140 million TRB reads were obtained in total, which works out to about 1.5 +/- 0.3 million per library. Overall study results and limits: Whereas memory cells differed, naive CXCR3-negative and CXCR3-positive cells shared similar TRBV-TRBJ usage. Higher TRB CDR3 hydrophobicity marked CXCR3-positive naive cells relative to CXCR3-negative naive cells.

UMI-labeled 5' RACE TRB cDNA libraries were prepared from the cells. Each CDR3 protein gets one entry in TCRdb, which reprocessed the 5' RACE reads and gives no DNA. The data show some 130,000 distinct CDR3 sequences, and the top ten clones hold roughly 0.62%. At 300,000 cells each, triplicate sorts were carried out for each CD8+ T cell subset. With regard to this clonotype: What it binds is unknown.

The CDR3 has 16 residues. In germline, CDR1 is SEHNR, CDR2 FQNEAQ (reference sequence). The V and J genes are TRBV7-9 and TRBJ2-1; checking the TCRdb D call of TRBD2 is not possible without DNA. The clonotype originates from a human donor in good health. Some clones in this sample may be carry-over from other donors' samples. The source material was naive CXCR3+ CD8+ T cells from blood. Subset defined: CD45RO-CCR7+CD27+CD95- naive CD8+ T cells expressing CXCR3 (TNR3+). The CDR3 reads CASSSASGGTYNEQFF.